The sample holds a few counts of the clone carrying this TCR beta chain. Its antigen is unknown. One entry per CDR3 protein results from TCRdb running MiXCR on the reads. The sample includes approximately 910,000 distinct CDR3 sequences, approximately 31% of them seen just once. These data are taken from a study of T cell repertoires in cytomegalovirus infection. Looking at the study overall: Recently identified HLA-C-restricted CMV epitopes were used, and well-studied HLA-B-restricted CMV epitopes were used as well. Indicated by public TCR beta signatures were CMV infection and matching HLA type.

The CDR3 sequence is 18 residues long. Germline-derived CDR1 and CDR2 are SGHAT and FQNNGV. With V trimmed by 4 bases and J by 0 bases, 11 bases remained unmatched. Points from the study as a whole: The ex vivo response was dominated by HLA-C-restricted CMV-specific TCR beta clonotypes. Carriers of CMV and the relevant HLA type were discriminated by public TCR beta frequency.

This sequence was found in a human donor in good health (CMV status not recorded). Some clones in this sample may be carry-over from other donors' samples. V usage is TRBV11-2 and J usage is TRBJ2-7; 11 bases fit TRBD2. The sequences come from cultured CD8+ T cells from PBMCs, collected from culture after CMV antigen stimulation. CDR3 in amino acids: CASSSGTSGFVISYEQYF. The CDR3 coding sequence is TGTGCCAGCAGCTCGGGGACTAGCGGTTTCGTTATCTCCTACGAGCAGTACTTC.